A single T cell receptor (beta chain) is shown here with its context. The antigen is not known. The CDR3 totals 13 residues. The trim removed 4 bases at V and 7 bases at J, leaving 4 bases unmatched. Germline CDR1 and CDR2: MNHEY and SMNVEV (reference sequence). This record belongs to a study of graft-versus-host responses after intestinal transplantation. Repertoires were generated with immunoSEQ multiplex PCR, while TCRdb's copy carries only in-frame clones and drops some. The sample contains some 120,000 clones, approximately 90% of which appear only once. This TCR was recovered from a human donor who received an intestinal transplant. This chain joins TRBV27 and TRBJ2-4; the match to TRBD1 covers 7 bases. The source was unstimulated CD4+ T cells sorted from spleen or lymph node cells, collected before intestinal transplant. CDR3 sequence (DNA): TGTGCCAGCAGTTCGACAGGGACCAACATTCAGTACTTC. Its protein product is CASSSTGTNIQYF.